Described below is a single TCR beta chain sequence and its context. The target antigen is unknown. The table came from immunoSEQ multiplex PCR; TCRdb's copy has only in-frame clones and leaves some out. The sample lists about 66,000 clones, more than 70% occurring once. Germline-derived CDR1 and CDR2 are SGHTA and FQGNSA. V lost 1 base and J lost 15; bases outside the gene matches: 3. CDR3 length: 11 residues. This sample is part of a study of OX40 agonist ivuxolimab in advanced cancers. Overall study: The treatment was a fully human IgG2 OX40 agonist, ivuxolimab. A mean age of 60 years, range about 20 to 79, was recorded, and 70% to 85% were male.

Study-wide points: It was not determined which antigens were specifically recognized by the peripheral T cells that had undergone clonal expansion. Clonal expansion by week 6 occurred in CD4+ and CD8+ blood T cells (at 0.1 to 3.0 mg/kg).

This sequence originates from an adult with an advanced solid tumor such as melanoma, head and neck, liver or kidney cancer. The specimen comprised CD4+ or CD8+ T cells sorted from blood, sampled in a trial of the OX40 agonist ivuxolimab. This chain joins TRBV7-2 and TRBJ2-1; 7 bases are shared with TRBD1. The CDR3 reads CASSLVRGRFF. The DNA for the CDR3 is TGTGCCAGCAGCTTAGTCAGGGGGAGGTTCTTC.